The 18 T cell receptor beta chains below all came from one sample that was sequenced in a study of Ad26.COV2.S vaccination and SARS-CoV-2 variants. Data came from immunoSEQ multiplex PCR; TCRdb stores just in-frame clones and leaves some out. Here the sample spans about 350,000 clones, about 88% being singletons. Treatment denoted: around 19 received Ad26.COV2.S at low or high dose, single or two shots; 5 received placebo; per-sample allocation not given. Day 63 following the first vaccine or placebo injection was when the samples were taken. Sequencing used peripheral blood, obtained in a trial of Ad26.COV2.S vaccine versus placebo. The receptors come from a person between 18 and 65 years old who received the Ad26.COV2.S COVID-19 vaccine or a placebo.

The gene calls are TRBV5-4 and TRBJ1-2, with 7 bases fitting TRBD1. CDR3 length: 15 residues. The germline gives CDR1 SGHNT, CDR2 YYREEE (reference sequence). V trimming: 4 bases; J trimming: 6 bases; junction bases outside the gene matches: 12. The CDR3 region has the DNA TGTGCCAGCAGCCCGCCCCGACAGGGATCTAATGGCTACACCTTC. It yields the protein CASSPPRQGSNGYTF.

This chain connects TRBV29-1 to TRBJ2-6, with TRBD1 matching 10 bases. The CDR3 is 18 residues long. The V segment lost 5 bases and the J segment 1 base; nucleotides outside the gene matches: 11. Germline lookup yields CDR1 SQVTM and CDR2 ANQGSEA. Here the CDR3 reads CSVQLTGGRLSGANVLTF. CDR3 coding DNA: TGCAGCGTTCAGCTGACAGGGGGCCGCTTGTCTGGGGCCAACGTCCTGACTTTC. The complete variable domain, with remaining parts taken from reference TRBV29-1 and TRBJ2-6, reads SAVISQKPSRDICQRGTSLTIQCQVDSQVTMMFWYRQQPGQSLTLIATANQGSEATYESGFVIDKFPISRPNLTFSTLTVSNMSPEDSSIYLCSVQLTGGRLSGANVLTFGAGSRLTVL.

V usage is TRBV19 and J usage is TRBJ1-6; perhaps TRBD1 as D (5 bases). V was pared by 5 bases and J by 8 bases, with 13 bases between. Germline loops: CDR1 LNHDA, CDR2 SQIVND (reference sequence). This CDR3 spans 14 amino acids. The CDR3 nucleotides are TGTGCCAGTAGTTGGGGGACGGTGGATTCACCCCTCCACTTT. It yields the protein CASSWGTVDSPLHF.

V is TRBV3-1 (or the pseudogene TRBV3-2) and J is TRBJ1-1; D gene unclear. The CDR3 sequence is 14 residues long. Between the trimmed V and J ends, which lost 4 bases and 3 bases, there was a span of 12 bases. Looked up from germline, CDR1 is LGHDT and CDR2 is YNNKEL (reference sequence). The CDR3 region has the DNA TGTGCCAGCAGCCTCACGACCGGCTACACTGAAGCTTTCTTT. It yields the protein CASSLTTGYTEAFF.

Only a few counts were recorded for this clone. Here the CDR3 DNA reads TGCGCCAGCAGCCAAGATGAGGACAGGGGTTTTAGCAATCAGCCCCAGCATTTT. Residues: CASSQDEDRGFSNQPQHF. The chain carries TRBV4-3 and TRBJ1-5; TRBD1 matches at 9 bases. Germline trimming cut 0 bases from V and 0 bases from J; bases unmatched to any gene: 6. This CDR3 region has 18 residues. The germline V gene encodes CDR1 LGHNA and CDR2 YSLEER.

This clone occurred once. The rearrangement uses TRBV28 and TRBJ1-3, with D hard to call. Germline V gene lookup returns CDR1 MDHEN and CDR2 SYDVKM. This CDR3 comprises 14 residues. Deletions cut 9 bases from V and 2 bases from J, with 14 bases between. CDR3 coding DNA: TGTGCCAGTGGTACAATGGTTACTGGAAACACCATATATTTT. It encodes CASGTMVTGNTIYF.

The rearrangement links TRBV9 to TRBJ1-3, with D possibly matching TRBD1 (5 bases). This CDR3 is built from 17 residues. CDR1 and CDR2 from the germline V gene are SGDLS and YYNGEE. Trimming stripped 2 bases from V and 0 bases from J, with 15 bases between. The CDR3 loop reads CASSVNLGDGSGNTIYF. The CDR3 nucleotides are TGTGCCAGCAGCGTTAACCTGGGGGATGGCTCTGGAAACACCATATATTTT.

This clone was seen only a few times. The chain uses TRBV29-1 and TRBJ2-1; the D gene is possibly TRBD2 (6 bases). The CDR3 totals 14 residues. Germline V gene sequence: CDR1 SQVTM, CDR2 ANQGSEA. Trimming cost V 7 bases and J 5 bases, with 18 bases left between them. The CDR3 nucleotides read TGCAGCGCGGAGGGGCGGGTCAATGACAATGAGCAGTTCTTC. Its translation is CSAEGRVNDNEQFF.

The rearrangement joins TRBV2 to TRBJ1-1; the D gene is possibly TRBD1 (5 bases). From germline, CDR1 is SNHLY and CDR2 FYNNEI. V was pared by 3 bases and J by 5 bases, with 10 bases between. This CDR3 comprises 13 residues. This CDR3 is CASSDRGLTEAFF. In nucleotides, the CDR3 is TGTGCCAGCAGTGATAGGGGACTTACTGAAGCTTTCTTT. The full variable domain, its missing parts supplied by reference TRBV2 and TRBJ1-1, is EPEVTQTPSHQVTQMGQEVILRCVPISNHLYFYWYRQILGQKVEFLVSFYNNEISEKSEIFDDQFSVERPDGSNFTLKIRSTKLEDSAMYFCASSDRGLTEAFFGQGTRLTVV.

This chain connects TRBV29-1 to TRBJ1-1, with D unclear. CDR1 SQVTM and CDR2 ANQGSEA come from the germline V gene. V was cut by 2 bases and J by 8 bases, with 15 bases left in between. The CDR3 consists of 13 residues. CDR3 protein: CSVELNGLSEAFF. The CDR3 region has the DNA TGCAGCGTTGAACTAAACGGGTTATCAGAAGCTTTCTTT.

This clone was detected only a few times. The chain combines TRBV2 with TRBJ2-7; TRBD2 matches at 7 bases. Germline CDR1 reads SNHLY; CDR2 reads FYNNEI. The V and J ends lost 1 base and 2 bases, in that order; junction bases with no gene match: 2. The CDR3 has 14 amino acids. The CDR3 is CASSEGAGAYEQYF. The DNA for the CDR3 is TGTGCCAGCAGTGAAGGGGCGGGAGCCTACGAGCAGTACTTC.

This chain connects TRBV30 to TRBJ1-2; D not certain. The CDR3 length is 14 residues. Germline V CDR1 and CDR2: GTSNPN, SVGIG (reference sequence). Trimming shortened V by 4 bases and J by 1 base, and 13 bases separated the two germline ends. In DNA, the CDR3 is TGTGCCTGGAAAATGAAAGGGCGTAACTATGGCTACACCTTC. As protein: CAWKMKGRNYGYTF.

The chain has TRBV5-6 and TRBJ1-3, with 9 bases matching TRBD1. Germline-derived CDR1 and CDR2 are SGHDT and YYEEEE. V shed 3 bases, J shed 7 bases, and the junction held 8 bases outside the gene matches. The length of the CDR3 is 15 residues. The CDR3 reads CASSSIQGALNTIYF. The CDR3 region has the DNA TGTGCCAGCAGCTCTATACAGGGGGCTCTCAACACCATATATTTT.

This clone was detected only once. CDR3 nucleotides: TGTGCCTGGAGTGTACCGTATGATAACTATGGCTACACCTTC. It specifies CAWSVPYDNYGYTF. The J gene is TRBJ1-2, the V gene TRBV30; D is uncertain. Germline-derived CDR1 and CDR2 are GTSNPN and SVGIG (reference sequence). V gave up 0 bases and J gave up 1 base, with 9 bases separating them. The CDR3 is 14 amino acids.

This clone was seen a handful of times. The V call is TRBV7-2, the J call TRBJ2-7; D remains unclear. The CDR3 runs 14 residues. The V gene lost 2 bases and the J gene lost 2 bases, with 10 bases spanning the gap. Germline V CDR1 and CDR2: SGHTA, FQGNSA. CDR3 nucleotide sequence: TGTGCCAGCAGCTTAAATTCCCAGGCCTACGAGCAGTACTTC. It specifies CASSLNSQAYEQYF.

The chain carries TRBV9 and TRBJ2-2; no clear D gene. The CDR3 contains 12 residues. Germline CDR1 SGDLS, CDR2 YYNGEE. Trimming pared 0 bases from V and 7 bases from J, leaving 4 bases between. DNA of the CDR3: TGTGCCAGCAGCGTAGGGGGCGGGGAGCTGTTTTTT. Encoded protein: CASSVGGGELFF. The whole variable domain, filled in from reference TRBV9 and TRBJ2-2, reads DSGVTQTPKHLITATGQRVTLRCSPRSGDLSVYWYQQSLDQGLQFLIQYYNGEERAKGNILERFSAQQFPDLHSELNLSSLELGDSALYFCASSVGGGELFFGEGSRLTVL.

V and J are TRBV6-6 and TRBJ1-5, with D hard to call. Trimming left V 2 bases short and J 5 bases short, with 7 bases between. In germline, CDR1 is MNHNY, CDR2 SVGAGI (reference sequence). CDR3 length: 13 amino acids. The DNA for the CDR3 is TGTGCCAGCAGTTACCGGCAGGATCAGCCCCAGCATTTT. Translating it yields CASSYRQDQPQHF.

The rearrangement joins TRBV3-1 (or the pseudogene TRBV3-2) to TRBJ1-6; D is uncertain. Germline lookup yields CDR1 LGHDT and CDR2 YNNKEL (reference sequence). V lost 1 base and J 5 bases, leaving 9 bases between the germline ends. The CDR3 consists of 15 residues. CDR3 residues: CASSQVHDHNSPLHF. CDR3 DNA sequence: TGTGCCAGCAGCCAAGTACATGATCATAATTCACCCCTCCACTTT.